The 15 T cell receptor beta chains in this list originate from one sample, sequenced in a study of T cell responses to AZD1222 COVID-19 vaccine. The repertoire was sequenced with immunoSEQ multiplex PCR; TCRdb's copy has only in-frame clones and lacks some. The table records approximately 100,000 clones, roughly 89% of them present only once. Material: peripheral blood, obtained on day 0 of AZD1222 vaccination. The receptors originated from an adult in good health.

The chain employs TRBV18 and TRBJ2-2, with 14 bases fitting TRBD2. From germline, CDR1 is KGHSH and CDR2 LQKENI. The length of the CDR3 is 17 residues. V lost 3 bases and J lost 6; bases outside the gene matches: 6. For the CDR3, the DNA is TGTGCCAGCTCACCCGGGACTAGCGGGAGCAAGCCCGGGGAGCTGTTTTTT. Its protein is CASSPGTSGSKPGELFF.

The V gene is TRBV7-3, the J gene TRBJ1-3, with 11 bases matching TRBD1. The germline CDR1 and CDR2 sequences are SGHTA and FQGTGA. V was clipped by 1 base and J by 4 bases; unmatched bases: 24. The CDR3 covers 23 residues. CDR3 in amino acids: CASSLNRMGGPRDRGFRGNTIYF. The CDR3 DNA reads as TGTGCCAGCAGCTTAAATCGGATGGGTGGGCCGCGGGACAGGGGGTTTAGGGGAAACACCATATATTTT.

This clone was seen a few times. V gene TRBV7-9 combines with J gene TRBJ1-2; TRBD1 might be the D (5 bases). This CDR3 comprises 15 residues. With 3 bases removed from V and 4 bases from J, the gap between germline ends came to 15 bases. CDR1 is SEHNR and CDR2 is FQNEAQ in the germline V gene (reference sequence). CDR3 DNA: TGTGCCAGCAGCTTGGCAGACCGGGACGGCTATGGCTACACCTTC. The encoded protein is CASSLADRDGYGYTF.

The rearrangement uses TRBV6-5 and TRBJ1-2, with TRBD1 as a possible D gene (5 bases). Germline V gene sequence: CDR1 MNHEY, CDR2 SVGAGI. The V gene lost 7 bases and the J gene lost 0 bases, with 15 bases spanning the gap. The CDR3 consists of 15 residues. Here the CDR3 DNA reads TGTGCCAGCACGGGTGGGGGGGTAACTAACTATGGCTACACCTTC. It codes for CASTGGGVTNYGYTF.

V gene TRBV7-3 combines with J gene TRBJ2-2; D unresolved. Trimming shortened V by 2 bases and J by 7 bases, and 11 bases separated the two germline ends. Germline loops: CDR1 SGHTA, CDR2 FQGTGA. This CDR3 contains 14 residues. The CDR3 DNA reads as TGTGCCAGCAGCTTAGCTAGTAACTTCGGGGAGCTGTTTTTT. Translated: CASSLASNFGELFF.

The chain is built from TRBV30 and TRBJ2-3; maybe TRBD1 (5 bases). CDR1 and CDR2 from the germline V gene are GTSNPN and SVGIG (reference sequence). The V and J ends lost 3 bases and 1 base respectively, with 11 bases between them. This CDR3 is built from 14 residues. The CDR3 DNA follows: TGTGCCTGGAGCGACAGATCGGGCACAGATACGCAGTATTTT. It is translated as CAWSDRSGTDTQYF.

J is TRBJ1-1 and V is TRBV5-1, with D tentatively TRBD1 (5 bases). The V gene's germline CDR1 is SGHRS and CDR2 YFSETQ. V lost 0 bases to trimming and J lost 4 bases, with 7 bases between them. This CDR3 is built from 13 residues. The CDR3 sequence is CASSLGGGTEAFF. Written as DNA, the CDR3 is TGCGCCAGCAGCTTGGGCGGGGGCACTGAAGCTTTCTTT.

The rearrangement links TRBV19 to TRBJ1-5, with TRBD1 as a possible D gene (6 bases). V lost 4 bases to trimming and J lost 6 bases, with 10 bases between them. CDR3 length equals 13 residues. Germline V CDR1 and CDR2: LNHDA, SQIVND (reference sequence). The CDR3 DNA sequence: TGTGCCAGTAGTAACAGGGAACTTCAGCCCCAGCATTTT. This translates into CASSNRELQPQHF.

This chain joins TRBV27 and TRBJ2-3, with D unresolved. The CDR3 runs to 14 residues. Germline CDR1 is MNHEY and CDR2 is SMNVEV (reference sequence). Trimming took off 9 bases at V and 4 bases at J, with 17 bases between the two ends. As DNA, the CDR3 is TGTGCCAGTGCTGATGGGGTGGGCGCAGATACGCAGTATTTT. It is translated as CASADGVGADTQYF.

This chain connects TRBV4-2 to TRBJ2-7; TRBD1 or TRBD2 may be the D gene (5 bases each). The CDR3 totals 14 residues. Trimming stripped 4 bases from V and 4 bases from J, with 14 bases between. The germline V gene has CDR1 LGHNA and CDR2 YNFKEQ. For the CDR3, the DNA is TGTGCCAGCAGCCGATATGGCAGGGAGTACGAGCAGTACTTC. This encodes CASSRYGREYEQYF.

In the case of this clone: The junction departs from germline at one end; a sequencing error may be responsible. The chain recombines TRBV20-1 with TRBJ1-2, with TRBD1 as a possible D gene (5 bases). This CDR3 comprises 10 residues. Per the germline V gene, CDR1 is DFQATT and CDR2 is SNEGSKA (reference sequence). The CDR3 DNA reads TGCAGTGCTAGTCAGCAGGGCTACCCTTTC. Translating gives CSASQQGYPF.

V gene TRBV13 combines with J gene TRBJ2-1; D perhaps matches TRBD2 (7 bases). CDR3 length: 17 residues. The V gene's germline CDR1 is PRHDT and CDR2 FYEKMQ (reference sequence). Trimming shortened V by 4 bases and J by 2 bases, and 18 bases separated the two germline ends. CDR3 sequence (DNA): TGTGCCAGCAGCTCCCAAGGGGGGGAGGGCGCCTACAATGAGCAGTTCTTC. This codes for CASSSQGGEGAYNEQFF.

The J gene is TRBJ1-2, the V gene TRBV3-1 (or the pseudogene TRBV3-2); D is ambiguous. V lost 1 base, J lost 6 bases, and 3 bases lay in between. Germline CDR1 LGHDT, CDR2 YNNKEL (reference sequence). The CDR3 loop spans 11 amino acids. The CDR3 spells CASSQGDGYTF. In DNA, the CDR3 is TGTGCCAGCAGCCAAGGGGATGGCTACACCTTC.

In DNA, the CDR3 is TGTGCCAGCTCACTTAGCAGAGGCACTGAAGCTTTCTTT. As protein: CASSLSRGTEAFF. The genes are TRBV18 and TRBJ1-1; D is ambiguous. Germline loops: CDR1 KGHSH, CDR2 LQKENI. Trimming removed 4 bases at V and 4 bases at J, with 10 bases between. CDR3 size: 13 residues.

The chain employs TRBV7-9 and TRBJ2-2; the match to TRBD1 covers 7 bases. Trimming at V came to 6 bases and at J to 4 bases, leaving 11 bases not matched to a gene. Germline CDR1 is SEHNR and CDR2 is FQNEAQ (reference sequence). This CDR3 has 16 amino acids. In nucleotides, the CDR3 is TGTGCCAGCAGTCCACAACGGGCAGGGGGCACCGGGGAGCTGTTTTTT. Encoded protein: CASSPQRAGGTGELFF.